The 26 T cell receptor beta chains below all came from one sample that was sequenced in a study of OX40 agonist ivuxolimab in advanced cancers. TCRdb keeps only in-frame clones here, not all; method: immunoSEQ multiplex PCR. The sample lists over 55,000 clones; around 80% were seen once. The material was CD4+ or CD8+ T cells sorted from blood, obtained in a trial of the OX40 agonist ivuxolimab. Receptors originate from an adult with an advanced solid tumor such as melanoma, head and neck, liver or kidney cancer.

This clone showed up just once. The V and J genes are TRBV10-3 and TRBJ1-3; D unclear. There are 13 residues in the CDR3. Trimming removed 6 bases from V and 4 bases from J, with 10 bases in between. Germline V gene lookup returns CDR1 ENHRY and CDR2 SYGVKD. CDR3 amino acids: CAIRSSQGNTIYF. CDR3 nucleotide sequence: TGTGCCATCAGGAGCAGTCAAGGAAACACCATATATTTT.

The J gene is TRBJ1-4, the V gene TRBV5-1; 12 nucleotides match TRBD1. Germline V gives CDR1 SGHRS, CDR2 YFSETQ. The V segment lost 5 bases and the J segment 7 bases; nucleotides outside the gene matches: 9. The CDR3 is made up of 16 amino acids. The CDR3 loop reads CASRAGTGGAGEKLFF. In DNA, the CDR3 is TGCGCCAGCAGGGCCGGGACAGGGGGCGCAGGTGAAAAACTGTTTTTT.

The rearrangement joins TRBV2 to TRBJ2-3, with a weak D call TRBD2 (6 bases). V lost 10 bases and J 6 bases, leaving 20 bases between the germline ends. The CDR3 has 14 residues. CDR1 and CDR2 (germline): SNHLY, FYNNEI. CDR3 nucleotides: TGTGCCAATTCAAGACTAGAATCTCGGGATACGCAGTATTTT. Translation: CANSRLESRDTQYF.

The chain employs TRBV5-8 and TRBJ2-5; D is uncertain. CDR3 length equals 13 residues. Germline CDR1 and CDR2: SGHTS and YDEGEE. V was pared by 1 base and J by 5 bases, with 9 bases between. This CDR3 is CASSLIVSETQYF. In DNA form, the CDR3 reads TGTGCCAGCAGCTTGATAGTTTCCGAGACCCAGTACTTC.

The chain employs TRBV6-5 and TRBJ1-5; possible D gene TRBD1, 6 bases. The germline CDR1 and CDR2 sequences are MNHEY and SVGAGI. There are 14 residues in the CDR3. V was pared by 0 bases and J by 6 bases, with 9 bases between. CDR3 in DNA: TGTGCCAGCAGTTACTCAGGGGGGGTTCAGCCCCAGCATTTT. The encoded protein is CASSYSGGVQPQHF.

V usage is TRBV7-8 and J usage is TRBJ2-5, with D possibly TRBD1 on 5 matching bases. Germline CDR1 reads SGHVS; CDR2 reads FQNEAQ. This CDR3 is built from 13 residues. Trimming took off 5 bases at V and 4 bases at J, with 11 bases between the two ends. CDR3 sequence (DNA): TGTGCCAGCAGCCCTCGACAGCTAGAGACCCAGTACTTC. Protein sequence: CASSPRQLETQYF. The full variable domain, its missing parts supplied by reference TRBV7-8 and TRBJ2-5, is GAGVSQSPRYKVAKRGQDVALRCDPISGHVSLFWYQQALGQGPEFLTYFQNEAQLDKSGLPSDRFFAERPEGSVSTLKIQRTQQEDSAVYLCASSPRQLETQYFGPGTRLLVL.

This clone appeared a single time. This chain connects TRBV19 to TRBJ1-1, with TRBD1 matching over 7 bases. This CDR3 spans 14 amino acids. Germline lookup yields CDR1 LNHDA and CDR2 SQIVND (reference sequence). Trimming took 6 bases from V and 4 from J; bases not matched to a gene: 8. This chain's CDR3 is CASSKTGTGTEAFF. In nucleotides, the CDR3 is TGTGCCAGTAGCAAGACAGGGACGGGCACTGAAGCTTTCTTT. The full variable domain, completed using reference TRBV19 and TRBJ1-1, is DGGITQSPKYLFRKEGQNVTLSCEQNLNHDAMYWYRQDPGQGLRLIYYSQIVNDFQKGDIAEGYSVSREKKESFPLTVTSAQKNPTAFYLCASSKTGTGTEAFFGQGTRLTVV.

The chain combines TRBV7-9 with TRBJ2-5, with unresolved D. Germline CDR1 SEHNR, CDR2 FQNEAQ (reference sequence). The length of the CDR3 is 15 residues. Trimming removed 4 bases from V and 5 bases from J, with 17 bases in between. This CDR3 reads CASSSSGLQHETQYF. Here the CDR3 DNA reads TGTGCCAGCAGCTCCTCGGGTCTACAACACGAGACCCAGTACTTC.

The rearrangement links TRBV11-2 to TRBJ2-3; D unclear. CDR3 length equals 15 residues. The V gene lost 5 bases and the J gene lost 0 bases, with 12 bases spanning the gap. In germline, CDR1 is SGHAT, CDR2 FQNNGV. The CDR3 is CASSRLDGSTDTQYF. The CDR3 coding sequence is TGTGCCAGCAGCCGACTCGACGGAAGCACAGATACGCAGTATTTT.

V is TRBV6-6 and J is TRBJ1-1; D may be TRBD1 (5 bases). Trimming stripped 2 bases from V and 8 bases from J, with 15 bases between. Germline CDR1 MNHNY, CDR2 SVGAGI (reference sequence). This CDR3 contains 14 residues. The CDR3 coding sequence is TGTGCCAGCAGTTACGGGGGGACGGAACTAGAAGCTTTCTTT. Its protein is CASSYGGTELEAFF.

The gene calls are TRBV5-4 and TRBJ1-1; maybe TRBD1 (5 bases). Germline V gives CDR1 SGHNT, CDR2 YYREEE (reference sequence). V lost 1 base and J 7 bases, leaving 14 bases between the germline ends. The CDR3 covers 14 residues. The DNA of the CDR3 is TGTGCCAGCAGCTTGAGGGGACCTATGGTTGAAGCTTTCTTT. It encodes CASSLRGPMVEAFF. The variable domain in full, with the rest retrieved from reference TRBV5-4 and TRBJ1-1, is ETGVTQSPTHLIKTRGQQVTLRCSSQSGHNTVSWYQQALGQGPQFIFQYYREEENGRGNFPPRFSGLQFPNYSSELNVNALELDDSALYLCASSLRGPMVEAFFGQGTRLTVV.

The sample holds a few counts of this clone. Other DNA sequences of this sample code for an identical CDR3. V is TRBV9 and J is TRBJ2-7; D possibly matches TRBD1 or TRBD2 (5 bases each). With 3 bases removed from V and 4 bases from J, the gap between germline ends came to 8 bases. Germline V CDR1 and CDR2: SGDLS, YYNGEE. This CDR3 is 12 amino acids long. CDR3 sequence (DNA): TGTGCCAGCAGCGGGGACGGGTACGAGCAGTACTTC. Translation: CASSGDGYEQYF.

This sequence joins TRBV4-3 and TRBJ1-1; 7 bases are shared with TRBD1. V trimming: 4 bases; J trimming: 2 bases; junction bases outside the gene matches: 1. Looked up from germline, CDR1 is LGHNA and CDR2 is YSLEER. The CDR3 contains 13 residues. CDR3 sequence (DNA): TGCGCCAGCAGCCGGGACAGAAACACTGAAGCTTTCTTT. Its translation is CASSRDRNTEAFF.

Of note for this clone: Compared with germline, one end of the junction differs, possibly owing to a read error. The rearrangement joins TRBV28 to TRBJ1-2, with 8 positions matching TRBD1. CDR3 length equals 12 residues. The germline V gene has CDR1 MDHEN and CDR2 SYDVKM. The CDR3 nucleotides are TGTGCCAGCAGTCTATGGACAGGGAATGACACCTTC. This sequence encodes CASSLWTGNDTF.

J is TRBJ2-7 and V is TRBV2; a weak D match, TRBD2 (6 bases). CDR1 is SNHLY, CDR2 FYNNEI, per germline. The CDR3 extends over 14 amino acids. V lost 5 bases to trimming and J lost 2 bases, with 13 bases between them. The CDR3 here is CASSSSSGTYEQYF. The CDR3 DNA is TGTGCCAGCAGTAGTAGTAGCGGAACCTACGAGCAGTACTTC.

The chain combines TRBV18 with TRBJ1-1, with TRBD1 as a possible D gene (6 bases). The CDR3 contains 14 residues. From germline, CDR1 is KGHSH and CDR2 LQKENI. Trimming took off 3 bases at V and 1 base at J, with 9 bases between the two ends. CDR3 DNA: TGTGCCAGCTCACCGGGGGCGCGGAACACTGAAGCTTTCTTT. Its translation: CASSPGARNTEAFF.

This clone has a handful of counts. The chain links TRBV6-4 to TRBJ1-1; TRBD1 is a possible D gene (5 bases). Trimming shortened V by 6 bases and J by 1 base, and 15 bases separated the two germline ends. The germline V gene encodes CDR1 MRHNA and CDR2 SNTAGT. The CDR3 contains 15 residues. The CDR3 loop is CASSPLSGTNTEAFF. CDR3 DNA sequence: TGTGCCAGCAGCCCTCTTTCCGGGACGAACACTGAAGCTTTCTTT.

The genes are TRBV2 and TRBJ2-7; either TRBD1 or TRBD2 may fit D (5 bases each). Trimming pared 2 bases from V and 2 bases from J, leaving 13 bases between. The length of the CDR3 is 15 residues. CDR1 and CDR2 (germline): SNHLY, FYNNEI. CDR3 region: CASSELRDGAYEQYF. The DNA for the CDR3 is TGTGCCAGCAGTGAACTTAGGGACGGCGCCTACGAGCAGTACTTC.

The chain uses TRBV7-2 and TRBJ1-2; 8 nucleotides match TRBD1. The CDR3 runs to 15 residues. Trimming cost V 5 bases and J 4 bases; bases outside gene matches: 9. The germline V gene encodes CDR1 SGHTA and CDR2 FQGNSA. The CDR3 here is CASSIDRQGLYGYTF. The CDR3 DNA is TGTGCCAGCAGCATAGACCGACAGGGGCTCTATGGCTACACCTTC.

The gene calls are TRBV19 and TRBJ1-1, with D unclear. Trimming stripped 9 bases from V and 0 bases from J, with 8 bases between. The CDR3 is 12 amino acids. CDR1 LNHDA and CDR2 SQIVND come from the germline V gene (reference sequence). Written as DNA, the CDR3 is TGTGCCAGCCGACACCTGAACACTGAAGCTTTCTTT. Translation: CASRHLNTEAFF.

The rearrangement joins TRBV7-2 to TRBJ1-1; 7 nucleotides align to TRBD1. This CDR3 has 14 residues. Per germline, CDR1 SGHTA and CDR2 FQGNSA. The trim removed 5 bases at V and 2 bases at J, leaving 5 bases unmatched. The CDR3 spells CASSPWTGNTEAFF. The CDR3 nucleotides are TGTGCCAGCAGCCCTTGGACAGGAAACACTGAAGCTTTCTTT.

This chain joins TRBV27 and TRBJ2-1, with D perhaps TRBD2 (6 bases). V was shortened by 7 bases and J by 4 bases, with 14 bases between the two germline ends. The CDR3 has 14 residues. Per the germline V gene, CDR1 is MNHEY and CDR2 is SMNVEV (reference sequence). As DNA, the CDR3 is TGTGCCAGCAAAGTTGTTAGCGGATACAATGAGCAGTTCTTC. It translates to CASKVVSGYNEQFF.

This clone appeared once. The chain joins TRBV18 to TRBJ2-2; no clear D gene. The V and J ends lost 0 bases and 6 bases respectively, with 17 bases between them. Germline CDR1 is KGHSH and CDR2 is LQKENI. The CDR3 has 17 residues. The CDR3 sequence is CASSPPARRIVPGELFF. The CDR3 bases are TGTGCCAGCTCACCACCGGCCAGAAGGATCGTTCCCGGGGAGCTGTTTTTT.

This chain links TRBV4-1 with TRBJ2-5; 13 bases map to TRBD2. The V segment lost 5 bases and the J segment 5 bases; nucleotides outside the gene matches: 11. The CDR3 is made up of 17 amino acids. CDR1 is MGHRA, CDR2 YSYEKL, per germline. In DNA, the CDR3 is TGCGCCAGCAGCACATTCCCGGGACTAGCGGGATCTGAGACCCAGTACTTC. It encodes CASSTFPGLAGSETQYF.

The rearrangement uses TRBV19 and TRBJ1-4; no firm D call. The CDR3 extends over 18 amino acids. The V end lost 3 bases, the J end lost 5 bases, and 22 bases lay between the germline ends. CDR1 is LNHDA and CDR2 is SQIVND in the germline V gene (reference sequence). The CDR3 coding sequence is TGTGCCAGTAGTATTCGTGTGGAAGATTCGGCGCGGAATGAAAAACTGTTTTTT. The encoded protein is CASSIRVEDSARNEKLFF.

This rearrangement joins TRBV11-2 to TRBJ2-5; tentative D call: TRBD2 (5 bases). Germline CDR1 reads SGHAT; CDR2 reads FQNNGV. The CDR3 is made up of 15 amino acids. Trimming removed 5 bases from V and 5 bases from J, with 18 bases in between. As DNA, the CDR3 is TGTGCCAGCAGCCCACCCCCAGACCGAGGGGAGACCCAGTACTTC. Translation gives CASSPPPDRGETQYF.